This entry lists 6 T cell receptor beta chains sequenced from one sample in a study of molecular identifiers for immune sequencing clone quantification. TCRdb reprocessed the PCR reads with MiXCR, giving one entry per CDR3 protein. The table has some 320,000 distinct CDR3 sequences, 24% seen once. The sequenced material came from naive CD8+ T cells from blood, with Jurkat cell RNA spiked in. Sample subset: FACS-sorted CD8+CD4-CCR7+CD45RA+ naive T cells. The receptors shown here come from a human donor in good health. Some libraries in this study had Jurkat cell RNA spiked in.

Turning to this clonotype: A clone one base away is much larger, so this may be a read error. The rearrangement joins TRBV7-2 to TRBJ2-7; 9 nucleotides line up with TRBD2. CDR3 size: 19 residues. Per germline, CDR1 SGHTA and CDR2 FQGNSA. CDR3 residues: CAGSLPGLASEKSSYEQYF. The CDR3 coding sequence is TGTGCCGGCAGCTTACCCGGACTAGCGTCTGAAAAAAGCTCCTACGAGCAGTACTTC.

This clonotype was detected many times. For the CDR3, the DNA is TGTGCCAGCAGCTGGGGGCAGTCCGAGCAGTACTTC. Translated: CASSWGQSEQYF. The V call is TRBV7-2, the J call TRBJ2-7; D is perhaps TRBD1 (6 bases). Germline V gene sequence: CDR1 SGHTA, CDR2 FQGNSA. CDR3 length: 12 residues. The V end was cut by 4 bases, the J end by 6 bases, with 10 bases between.

The CDR3 nucleotides are TGTGCCAGCAGTTACTCTGAGGAGTCCTACGAGCAGTACTTC. Its translation: CASSYSEESYEQYF. The chain uses TRBV6-5 and TRBJ2-7; D unresolved. The CDR3 has 14 amino acids. The V end lost 0 bases, the J end lost 1 base, and 7 bases lay between the germline ends. CDR1 is MNHEY, CDR2 SVGAGI, per germline.

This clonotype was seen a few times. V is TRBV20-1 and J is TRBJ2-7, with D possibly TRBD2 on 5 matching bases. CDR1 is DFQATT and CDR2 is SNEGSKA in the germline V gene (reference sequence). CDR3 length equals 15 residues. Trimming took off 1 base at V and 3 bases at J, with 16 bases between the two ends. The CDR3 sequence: CSARAGLADIYEQYF. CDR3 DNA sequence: TGCAGTGCTAGAGCCGGTCTAGCCGACATCTACGAGCAGTACTTC.

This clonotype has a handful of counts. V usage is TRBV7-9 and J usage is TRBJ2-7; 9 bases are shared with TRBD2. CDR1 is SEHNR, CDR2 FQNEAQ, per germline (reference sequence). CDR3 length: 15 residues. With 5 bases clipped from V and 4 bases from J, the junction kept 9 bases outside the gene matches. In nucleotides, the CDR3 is TGTGCCAGCAGCAGCCCCTTAGCGGGGGATTACGAGCAGTACTTC. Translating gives CASSSPLAGDYEQYF.

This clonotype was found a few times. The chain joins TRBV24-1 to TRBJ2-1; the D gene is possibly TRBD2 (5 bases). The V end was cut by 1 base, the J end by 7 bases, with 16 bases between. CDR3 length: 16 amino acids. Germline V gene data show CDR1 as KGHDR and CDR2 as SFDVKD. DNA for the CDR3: TGTGCCACCAGTGATTTAGAGGGAAGGTCTCGGAATGAGCAGTTCTTC. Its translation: CATSDLEGRSRNEQFF.